A single sample is the source of the 10 T cell receptor beta chains below, sequenced in a study of siplizumab effects on memory and regulatory T cells. Here immunoSEQ multiplex PCR was the method, and the copy in TCRdb shows in-frame clones only, minus some. Among about 87,000 clones listed, about nine tenths were seen once. The sample was CD4+ T cells sorted from blood. The receptor set was obtained from a human donor in good health.

The chain carries TRBV19 and TRBJ1-1; D gene unclear. Trimming removed 2 bases from V and 4 bases from J, with 14 bases in between. The CDR3 is 15 amino acids. CDR1 is LNHDA and CDR2 is SQIVND in the germline V gene (reference sequence). The CDR3 bases are TGTGCCAGTAGTATACGGTCCCCTCGGGGCACTGAAGCTTTCTTT. It specifies CASSIRSPRGTEAFF.

The rearrangement joins TRBV7-9 to TRBJ2-1; D perhaps matches TRBD2 (5 bases). Germline lookup yields CDR1 SEHNR and CDR2 FQNEAQ (reference sequence). V shed 0 bases and J shed 9 bases, with 12 bases lying between them. The CDR3 is made up of 14 amino acids. For the CDR3, the DNA is TGTGCCAGCAGCTTAGCGGAGGCGACGGGTGAGCAGTTCTTC. Its protein is CASSLAEATGEQFF. Complete variable domain (other parts from reference TRBV7-9 and TRBJ2-1): DTGVSQNPRHKITKRGQNVTFRCDPISEHNRLYWYRQTLGQGPEFLTYFQNEAQLEKSRLLSDRFSAERPKGSFSTLEIQRTEQGDSAMYLCASSLAEATGEQFFGPGTRLTVL.

The rearrangement links TRBV27 to TRBJ2-1, with unresolved D. The CDR3 contains 14 residues. From germline, CDR1 is MNHEY and CDR2 SMNVEV (reference sequence). Trimming stripped 3 bases from V and 3 bases from J, with 9 bases between. The CDR3 coding sequence is TGTGCCAGCAGTTTGGAGCGACACTACAATGAGCAGTTCTTC. Translation gives CASSLERHYNEQFF.

The chain couples TRBV6-5 to TRBJ1-5, with D possibly matching TRBD1 (5 bases). The CDR3 is 14 residues long. Trimming left V 2 bases short and J 6 bases short, with 11 bases between. Germline CDR1 and CDR2: MNHEY and SVGAGI. The CDR3 nucleotides read TGTGCCAGCAGTTACGCGGCAGGGTTTCAGCCCCAGCATTTT. Translating it yields CASSYAAGFQPQHF.

The chain combines TRBV4-3 with TRBJ2-5; D unclear. Trimming pared 0 bases from V and 8 bases from J, leaving 19 bases between. This CDR3 is 16 amino acids long. Germline CDR1 LGHNA, CDR2 YSLEER. CDR3 coding DNA: TGCGCCAGCAGCCAAGATCGGATGGGCTCCCTGGGTACCCAGTACTTC. Its protein product is CASSQDRMGSLGTQYF.

The chain combines TRBV4-3 with TRBJ2-1; D uncertain. In germline, CDR1 is LGHNA, CDR2 YSLEER. The CDR3 extends over 16 amino acids. Trimming took off 0 bases at V and 0 bases at J, with 9 bases between the two ends. DNA for the CDR3: TGCGCCAGCAGCCAAGAACGAATCAGCTCCTACAATGAGCAGTTCTTC. Its translation is CASSQERISSYNEQFF.

The chain uses TRBV30 and TRBJ2-3; the match to TRBD2 covers 9 bases. Germline V gene data show CDR1 as GTSNPN and CDR2 as SVGIG (reference sequence). Trimming took 3 bases from V and 1 from J; bases not matched to a gene: 5. This CDR3 spans 15 amino acids. CDR3 in amino acids: CAWRESGRRTDTQYF. The DNA of the CDR3 is TGTGCCTGGAGAGAGAGCGGGAGGCGCACAGATACGCAGTATTTT.

In this sample, this clone turned up a few times. V usage is TRBV10-3 and J usage is TRBJ2-1, with D unresolved. Deletions cut 3 bases from V and 4 bases from J, with 7 bases between. Germline values: CDR1 ENHRY, CDR2 SYGVKD. CDR3 length: 13 residues. CDR3 nucleotide sequence: TGTGCCATCAGTGAAACTATATACAATGAGCAGTTCTTC. Translated: CAISETIYNEQFF.

This chain uses TRBV9 with TRBJ2-5; 8 bases match TRBD1. The CDR3 loop spans 15 amino acids. The ends lost 3 bases at V and 5 bases at J; junction bases unmatched: 9. Germline V CDR1 and CDR2: SGDLS, YYNGEE. DNA for the CDR3: TGTGCCAGCAGCGGGGGAGGACAGGGTTGGGAGACCCAGTACTTC. It encodes CASSGGGQGWETQYF.

This chain connects TRBV28 to TRBJ1-2; 7 bases are a match to TRBD1. Germline V lookup: CDR1 MDHEN, CDR2 SYDVKM. J gave up 5 bases and V 6 bases, and 6 bases lay outside the gene matches. The CDR3 has 13 residues. Written as DNA, the CDR3 is TGTGCCAGCAGACCAGGGGGAGGTTATGGCTACACCTTC. As protein: CASRPGGGYGYTF.